The sequence of this T cell receptor beta chain was determined in a study of metastatic and nonmetastatic thyroid tumors. The CDR3 extends over 13 amino acids. V shed 5 bases, J shed 1 base, and the junction held 1 base outside the gene matches. The germline V gene has CDR1 MRHNA and CDR2 SNTAGT. In the original workflow: Built for papillary thyroid cancer, a distant-metastasis classifier drew on CDR3 differences across clinicopathological groups. From the PCR reads, TCRdb re-called clones with MiXCR. In this record, the V and J calls reflect TCRdb's handling and not the investigators' own analysis. The sample includes about 33,000 clones, 10% to 14% of them seen just once. This clone came up many times. No treatment of any kind had been given to any patient before thyroid surgery.

This chain links TRBV6-4 with TRBJ1-1; the match to TRBD1 covers 7 bases. The sequenced sample consisted of blood. The receptor's source is a female donor with papillary thyroid cancer or a benign thyroid nodule (not recorded which). Some clones in this sample may be carry-over from other donors' samples. CDR3 sequence reads: CASSTGANTEAFF. CDR3 bases: TGTGCCAGCAGTACAGGGGCGAACACTGAAGCTTTCTTT.